A single sample gave rise to the 22 T cell receptor beta chains below, sequenced in a study. Using its own MiXCR run on the RT-PCR reads, TCRdb lists one record per CDR3 protein. Among about 680,000 distinct CDR3 sequences listed, 14% were seen once. Specimen: memory CD4+ T cells from blood. These receptors all stem from a female donor in good health, serving as a healthy control.

This chain joins TRBV4-2 and TRBJ2-7; 10 bases align to TRBD1. The V and J ends lost 1 base and 2 bases, in that order; junction bases with no gene match: 2. Germline V gene lookup returns CDR1 LGHNA and CDR2 YNFKEQ. This CDR3 comprises 15 residues. This chain's CDR3 is CASSQGTGGAYEQYF. CDR3 bases: TGTGCCAGCAGCCAAGGGACAGGGGGGGCCTACGAGCAGTACTTC.

This clonotype was recorded many times. The CDR3, as DNA: TGTGCCATCAGTGTCTCAGGGGCTCAAGGTTCCGAGCAGTACTTC. This sequence encodes CAISVSGAQGSEQYF. V is TRBV10-3 and J is TRBJ2-7; D might be TRBD1 (6 bases). The V end lost 4 bases, the J end lost 6 bases, and 19 bases lay between the germline ends. The CDR3 is made up of 15 amino acids. Per the germline V gene, CDR1 is ENHRY and CDR2 is SYGVKD.

This clonotype has ten or more counts. The genes are TRBV5-1 and TRBJ2-3, with TRBD2 matching over 13 bases. The CDR3 extends over 16 amino acids. Germline CDR1 is SGHRS and CDR2 is YFSETQ. The V gene end was trimmed by 4 bases and the J gene end by 5 bases; junction bases not matched to a gene: 7. The DNA of the CDR3 is TGCGCCAGCAGCCAACTAGCGGGAGGGCAGGGAGATACGCAGTATTTT. It codes for CASSQLAGGQGDTQYF.

This rearrangement joins TRBV30 to TRBJ2-7; D not certain. CDR1 is GTSNPN, CDR2 SVGIG, per germline (reference sequence). The V and J ends lost 0 bases and 2 bases respectively, with 11 bases between them. This CDR3 has 14 residues. The CDR3 DNA reads as TGTGCCTGGAGTGTCCCATACCTTACCTACGAGCAGTACTTC. Translation: CAWSVPYLTYEQYF.

The rearrangement joins TRBV7-3 to TRBJ2-2; TRBD2 might be the D (6 bases). V lost 6 bases, J lost 6 bases, and 11 bases lay in between. Germline CDR1 reads SGHTA; CDR2 reads FQGTGA. This CDR3 is built from 13 residues. This CDR3 reads CASSGPGAGELFF. In nucleotides, the CDR3 is TGTGCCAGCAGTGGCCCGGGGGCCGGGGAGCTGTTTTTT.

This clonotype was seen a handful of times. The chain recombines TRBV4-3 with TRBJ2-6; D may match TRBD1 or TRBD2 (5 bases each). CDR1 and CDR2 (germline): LGHNA, YSLEER. CDR3 size: 16 residues. V lost 1 base and J 4 bases, leaving 11 bases between the germline ends. The CDR3 region has the DNA TGCGCCAGCAGCCAAGCGGGGCGATTGGGGGCCAACGTCCTGACTTTC. Translated: CASSQAGRLGANVLTF.

Details on this clonotype: A much larger clone lies one base from this, so it may be a read error. The V gene is TRBV12-3 or TRBV12-4, the J gene TRBJ1-2, with D maybe TRBD1 (5 bases). V lost 5 bases and J lost 8, with 18 bases in between. The CDR3 extends over 14 amino acids. CDR3: CASSVWQDRGGYTF. CDR3 sequence (DNA): TGTGCCAGCAGTGTCTGGCAGGATCGGGGCGGCTACACCTTC.

A few counts support this clonotype. V usage is TRBV12-3 or TRBV12-4 and J usage is TRBJ1-1; possible D gene TRBD1, 6 bases. The CDR3 loop spans 13 amino acids. V lost 5 bases to trimming and J lost 1 base, with 8 bases between them. CDR3 nucleotides: TGTGCCAGCAGTCACAGGGAGAACACTGAAGCTTTCTTT. Its protein product is CASSHRENTEAFF.

This clonotype was found a few times. CDR3 in amino acids: CSARPWTGERATEAFF. For the CDR3, the DNA is TGCAGTGCTAGACCCTGGACAGGGGAGAGGGCCACTGAAGCTTTCTTT. The rearrangement joins TRBV20-1 to TRBJ1-1; 9 positions agree with TRBD1. V lost 2 bases to trimming and J lost 4 bases; unmatched junction nucleotides: 11. Germline loops: CDR1 DFQATT, CDR2 SNEGSKA (reference sequence). The CDR3 loop spans 16 amino acids.

This chain joins TRBV7-3 and TRBJ2-1; tentative D call: TRBD1 (6 bases). Trimming took off 3 bases at V and 5 bases at J, with 11 bases between the two ends. The length of the CDR3 is 14 residues. Germline values: CDR1 SGHTA, CDR2 FQGTGA. In nucleotides, the CDR3 is TGTGCCAGCAGCTTTAGACAGGCCAACAATGAGCAGTTCTTC. Its protein is CASSFRQANNEQFF.

This chain links TRBV30 with TRBJ1-4; D perhaps matches TRBD1 (6 bases). The CDR3 extends over 14 amino acids. The germline V gene has CDR1 GTSNPN and CDR2 SVGIG (reference sequence). Trimming left V 0 bases short and J 7 bases short, with 12 bases between. CDR3: CAWSVGGRFEKLFF. CDR3 nucleotide sequence: TGTGCCTGGAGTGTCGGGGGGCGTTTTGAAAAACTGTTTTTT.

This clonotype came up a few times. The chain has TRBV5-6 and TRBJ2-1; D possibly corresponds to TRBD2 (6 bases). The CDR3 loop spans 13 amino acids. Trimming shortened V by 5 bases and J by 14 bases, and 20 bases separated the two germline ends. Germline values: CDR1 SGHDT, CDR2 YYEEEE. In DNA, the CDR3 is TGTGCCAGCAGGAACGGGAGAAGTAGTTCAGAGTTCTTC. Its protein is CASRNGRSSSEFF.

The rearrangement joins TRBV6-1 to TRBJ1-5; D is unclear. This CDR3 has 12 amino acids. From germline, CDR1 is MNHNS and CDR2 SASEGT. V lost 6 bases to trimming and J lost 3 bases, with 6 bases between them. The chain's CDR3 is CASSDTNQPQHF. The CDR3 region has the DNA TGTGCCAGCAGCGACACCAATCAGCCCCAGCATTTT.

V gene TRBV7-2 combines with J gene TRBJ2-6; D remains ambiguous. This CDR3 spans 18 amino acids. Looked up from germline, CDR1 is SGHTA and CDR2 is FQGNSA. The ends were cut back, 1 base at V and 1 base at J, with 14 bases in the middle. The CDR3 region is CASSLVVISLSGANVLTF. DNA for the CDR3: TGTGCCAGCAGCTTAGTAGTAATATCTCTTTCTGGGGCCAACGTCCTGACTTTC.

The V gene is TRBV19, the J gene TRBJ1-1; no definite D call. This CDR3 is built from 13 residues. The V end was cut by 6 bases, the J end by 1 base, with 9 bases between. Germline CDR1 and CDR2: LNHDA and SQIVND (reference sequence). CDR3 nucleotide sequence: TGTGCCAGTAGACGCAGCAGGAACACTGAAGCTTTCTTT. It yields the protein CASRRSRNTEAFF.

The chain's CDR3 is CASSLGTANGFEQYF. CDR3 bases: TGTGCCAGCAGTTTAGGGACGGCCAACGGGTTCGAGCAGTACTTC. The chain recombines TRBV27 with TRBJ2-7; D assignment may be TRBD1 or TRBD2 (5 bases each). V lost 2 bases and J 6 bases, leaving 17 bases between the germline ends. The CDR3 runs 15 residues. CDR1 is MNHEY and CDR2 is SMNVEV in the germline V gene (reference sequence).

The gene calls are TRBV12-3 or TRBV12-4 and TRBJ2-5; 8 bases map to TRBD2. V lost 3 bases, J lost 5 bases, and 8 bases stayed unmatched. The CDR3 has 15 residues. The CDR3 here is CASSFAGLDRETQYF. In DNA form, the CDR3 reads TGTGCCAGCAGTTTTGCGGGACTAGACAGGGAGACCCAGTACTTC.

This clonotype was seen many times. The chain employs TRBV15 and TRBJ2-3; D uncertain. This CDR3 is built from 15 residues. Trimming shortened V by 1 base and J by 1 base, and 9 bases separated the two germline ends. Germline V gene data show CDR1 as LNHNV and CDR2 as YYDKDF (reference sequence). The CDR3: CATSRGNGGTDTQYF. DNA of the CDR3: TGTGCCACCAGCAGAGGGAATGGGGGCACAGATACGCAGTATTTT.

This chain joins TRBV7-2 and TRBJ1-2; D perhaps matches TRBD1 (5 bases). This CDR3 contains 15 residues. The germline V and J ends were trimmed by 5 bases and 2 bases, with 15 bases remaining between them. Germline CDR1 SGHTA, CDR2 FQGNSA. The CDR3 sequence is CASSPQGAENYGYTF. Here the CDR3 DNA reads TGTGCCAGCAGCCCTCAGGGCGCGGAGAACTATGGCTACACCTTC.

Many counts were recorded for this clonotype. The V gene is TRBV4-3, the J gene TRBJ2-3, with D perhaps given as TRBD1 or TRBD2 (5 bases each). Between the trimmed V and J ends, which lost 0 bases and 2 bases, there was a span of 12 bases. Germline CDR1 LGHNA, CDR2 YSLEER. The CDR3 sequence is 16 residues long. In nucleotides, the CDR3 is TGCGCCAGCAGCCAAGAAGTATCCGGGACCACAGATACGCAGTATTTT. It specifies CASSQEVSGTTDTQYF.

This sequence joins TRBV7-3 and TRBJ2-5, with 8 nucleotides matching TRBD2. Looked up from germline, CDR1 is SGHTA and CDR2 is FQGTGA. V shed 5 bases, J shed 1 base, and the junction held 6 bases outside the gene matches. The CDR3 covers 15 residues. CDR3 protein: CASSIMGTSQETQYF. The CDR3 DNA reads as TGTGCCAGCAGCATAATGGGGACTAGCCAAGAGACCCAGTACTTC.

This clonotype was counted between two and nine times. J is TRBJ1-5 and V is TRBV20-1; a possible D gene is TRBD1 (5 bases). Trimming stripped 4 bases from V and 0 bases from J, with 16 bases between. CDR1 is DFQATT and CDR2 is SNEGSKA in the germline V gene (reference sequence). There are 16 residues in the CDR3. CDR3 region: CSANPIQEYSNQPQHF. CDR3 DNA sequence: TGCAGTGCTAATCCCATACAGGAATATAGCAATCAGCCCCAGCATTTT.